Below are 30 T cell receptor beta chains sequenced from a single sample in a study of response to subunit inactivated influenza vaccine (dated by TCRdb to about 2018). The library came from RT-PCR. Reads for this sample came from an Illumina HiSeq 2500. Using fastp trimming at Q25 and MiXCR clonotype assembly, TCRdb reanalyzed the public sequencing data and kept in-frame beta chains. Each CDR3 protein gets just one entry, which takes the most common genes and DNA from the rows behind it. For this sample there are hundreds of thousands of distinct CDR3 sequences; around 18% appear just once. The top ten clonotypes cover roughly 10% of the sample. This sample comprised PBMCs from blood, obtained roughly 5 days after vaccination. The receptors stem from a man in his fifties or sixties who received an inactivated influenza vaccine. Donor details come from another sample of the same person, matched by shared clones.

The rearrangement joins TRBV9 to TRBJ2-5, with D maybe TRBD2 (5 bases). Germline V gene sequence: CDR1 SGDLS, CDR2 YYNGEE. V lost 2 bases and J lost 5, with 16 bases in between. This CDR3 is built from 15 residues. CDR3 sequence: CASSVGAGDVETQYF. CDR3 in DNA: TGTGCCAGCAGCGTCGGTGCGGGCGACGTGGAGACCCAGTACTTC. Supplemented by reference TRBV9 and TRBJ2-5, the full variable domain reads DSGVTQTPKHLITATGQRVTLRCSPRSGDLSVYWYQQSLDQGLQFLIQYYNGEERAKGNILERFSAQQFPDLHSELNLSSLELGDSALYFCASSVGAGDVETQYFGPGTRLLVL.

This clonotype turned up a few times. The V gene is TRBV20-1, the J gene TRBJ1-4, with a weak D call TRBD1 (5 bases). The CDR3 runs to 13 residues. Looked up from germline, CDR1 is DFQATT and CDR2 is SNEGSKA (reference sequence). Trimming pared 1 base from V and 5 bases from J, leaving 8 bases between. CDR3 loop: CSARGRGNEKLFF. The CDR3 DNA follows: TGCAGTGCTAGAGGGCGGGGGAATGAAAAACTGTTTTTT.

A few counts support this clonotype. V and J are TRBV29-1 and TRBJ2-4, with no clear D. Germline V gene sequence: CDR1 SQVTM, CDR2 ANQGSEA. The CDR3 length is 11 residues. Trimming shortened V by 8 bases and J by 5 bases, and 10 bases separated the two germline ends. This CDR3 is CSSYTENIQYF. CDR3 bases: TGCAGCTCGTACACAGAAAACATTCAGTACTTC.

This clonotype was counted ten times or more. The rearrangement uses TRBV12-3 or TRBV12-4 and TRBJ2-1; 8 nucleotides line up with TRBD2. With V trimmed by 3 bases and J by 0 bases, 1 base remained unmatched. The CDR3 consists of 15 residues. The chain's CDR3 is CASSFGGASYNEQFF. In nucleotides, the CDR3 is TGTGCCAGCAGTTTCGGGGGGGCCTCCTACAATGAGCAGTTCTTC.

This clonotype was counted only a few times. The J gene is TRBJ2-2, the V gene TRBV20-1, with 10 bases aligning to TRBD2. In germline, CDR1 is DFQATT, CDR2 SNEGSKA (reference sequence). The V and J ends lost 6 bases and 5 bases, in that order; junction bases with no gene match: 18. The CDR3 has 18 amino acids. The CDR3 is CSARDDGGAGGQTGELFF. CDR3 in DNA: TGCAGTGCACGTGACGATGGGGGAGCGGGAGGGCAAACCGGGGAGCTGTTTTTT.

This clonotype turned up a few times. The J gene is TRBJ2-3, the V gene TRBV14; D is uncertain. The germline V gene has CDR1 SGHDN and CDR2 FVKESK. V lost 0 bases to trimming and J lost 2 bases, with 12 bases between them. CDR3 length: 16 residues. The CDR3 DNA follows: TGTGCCAGCAGCCAAGACGGAACTGCCAACACAGATACGCAGTATTTT. Its translation: CASSQDGTANTDTQYF.

A word on this clonotype: Likely a read error: the CDR3 ends without its conserved phenylalanine or tryptophan. The J gene is TRBJ2-5, the V gene TRBV28, with TRBD2 identical over 11 bases. J lost 2 bases, V lost 5 bases, and 7 bases had no gene match. Germline V gene data show CDR1 as MDHEN and CDR2 as SYDVKM. The CDR3 is 16 residues long. The CDR3 is CASSPLTSGVQETQYS. CDR3 DNA sequence: TGTGCCAGCAGTCCTCTGACTAGCGGGGTACAAGAGACCCAGTACTCC.

The chain is built from TRBV20-1 and TRBJ1-6; TRBD1 aligns across 9 bases. The CDR3 spans 13 residues. Trimming took 5 bases from V and 8 from J; bases not matched to a gene: 4. CDR1 and CDR2 (germline): DFQATT, SNEGSKA (reference sequence). This chain's CDR3 is CSARDRVDSPLHF. In nucleotides, the CDR3 is TGCAGTGCTCGGGACAGGGTGGATTCACCCCTCCACTTT.

This clonotype came up many times. This chain joins TRBV18 and TRBJ2-3; 10 bases are shared with TRBD2. The CDR3 has 16 amino acids. In germline, CDR1 is KGHSH, CDR2 LQKENI. V was clipped by 3 bases and J by 2 bases; unmatched bases: 5. This chain's CDR3 is CASSPPGLASTDTQYF. The CDR3 nucleotides read TGTGCCAGCTCACCTCCGGGACTAGCGTCCACAGATACGCAGTATTTT.

The rearrangement joins TRBV29-1 to TRBJ2-5; TRBD2 agrees at 11 bases. V was pared by 3 bases and J by 5 bases, with 5 bases of the junction left unmatched. This CDR3 spans 14 amino acids. Germline CDR1 is SQVTM and CDR2 is ANQGSEA. Here the CDR3 DNA reads TGCAGCGTTGAGGTTCTAGCGGGAGGCGAGACCCAGTACTTC. Protein: CSVEVLAGGETQYF.

This clonotype was observed a few times. The chain links TRBV5-1 to TRBJ2-1; D possibly matches TRBD1 or TRBD2 (5 bases each). Germline V gene lookup returns CDR1 SGHRS and CDR2 YFSETQ. The CDR3 loop spans 15 amino acids. Trimming cost V 1 base and J 9 bases, with 17 bases left between them. The CDR3 coding sequence is TGCGCCAGCAGCTTGCTTGATGCAGGGAGTAGTGAGCAGTTCTTC. Its translation: CASSLLDAGSSEQFF.

The chain uses TRBV20-1 and TRBJ2-3; 9 bases fit TRBD2. The V segment lost 6 bases and the J segment 0 bases; nucleotides outside the gene matches: 10. The CDR3 has 16 amino acids. The V gene's germline CDR1 is DFQATT and CDR2 SNEGSKA (reference sequence). The CDR3 nucleotides are TGCAGTGCCCAGCGGGGGGATTCGTCTAGCACAGATACGCAGTATTTT. Its translation: CSAQRGDSSSTDTQYF.

The chain combines TRBV6-1 with TRBJ1-6; weak D call: TRBD1 (6 bases). The CDR3 covers 15 residues. Looked up from germline, CDR1 is MNHNS and CDR2 is SASEGT. Trimming stripped 6 bases from V and 7 bases from J, with 16 bases between. Here the CDR3 reads CASRPPGHQNSPLHF. The CDR3 DNA reads TGTGCCAGCAGACCGCCGGGACACCAGAATTCACCCCTCCACTTT.

The chain couples TRBV28 to TRBJ2-7, with 10 nucleotides matching TRBD2. V shed 4 bases, J shed 3 bases, and the junction held 9 bases outside the gene matches. CDR3 length: 16 amino acids. In germline, CDR1 is MDHEN, CDR2 SYDVKM. CDR3 residues: CASSSTSSGRVYEQYF. The CDR3 DNA is TGTGCCAGCAGTTCCACCTCCAGCGGGAGGGTCTACGAGCAGTACTTC. Using reference TRBV28 and TRBJ2-7 for the parts outside the CDR3, the full variable domain is DVKVTQSSRYLVKRTGEKVFLECVQDMDHENMFWYRQDPGLGLRLIYFSYDVKMKEKGDIPEGYSVSREKKERFSLILESASTNQTSMYLCASSSTSSGRVYEQYFGPGTRLTVT.

The chain joins TRBV5-6 to TRBJ1-2; 7 positions match TRBD1. The germline gives CDR1 SGHDT, CDR2 YYEEEE. Trimming took 1 base from V and 2 from J; bases not matched to a gene: 5. The CDR3 extends over 15 amino acids. CDR3 in DNA: TGTGCCAGCAGCTTGATCGAGACAGGGAACTATGGCTACACCTTC. Amino acids: CASSLIETGNYGYTF.

V gene TRBV15 combines with J gene TRBJ2-2; D ambiguous. The V end lost 2 bases, the J end lost 2 bases, and 6 bases lay between the germline ends. The length of the CDR3 is 14 residues. Germline CDR1 reads LNHNV; CDR2 reads YYDKDF (reference sequence). This CDR3 reads CATSRYKNTGELFF. Written as DNA, the CDR3 is TGTGCCACCAGCAGATACAAAAACACCGGGGAGCTGTTTTTT.

This clonotype was found a few times. V is TRBV24-1 and J is TRBJ2-5; no firm D call. This CDR3 contains 13 residues. CDR1 and CDR2 from the germline V gene are KGHDR and SFDVKD. V was pared by 4 bases and J by 5 bases, with 10 bases between. CDR3 sequence reads: CATSDSSRETQYF. The DNA for the CDR3 is TGTGCCACCAGTGACTCTTCACGGGAGACCCAGTACTTC.

A few counts support this clonotype. This chain joins TRBV27 and TRBJ1-5; TRBD1 matches at 7 bases. Germline V CDR1 and CDR2: MNHEY, SMNVEV (reference sequence). This CDR3 comprises 13 residues. V gave up 5 bases and J gave up 6 bases; unmatched junction bases: 4. The CDR3 nucleotides are TGTGCCAGCAGTGGGACAGTCGGTCAGCCCCAGCATTTT. Its protein product is CASSGTVGQPQHF.

This clonotype was recorded at least ten times. This chain uses TRBV29-1 with TRBJ1-1; D is unresolved. Germline CDR1 reads SQVTM; CDR2 reads ANQGSEA. V shed 0 bases and J shed 10 bases, with 12 bases lying between them. The length of the CDR3 is 12 residues. The CDR3 spells CSVEDGVARAFF. Written as DNA, the CDR3 is TGCAGCGTTGAAGATGGCGTTGCAAGAGCTTTCTTT.

In DNA, the CDR3 is TGTGCCACCAGTGATTTAGGGGAAGGCGGAAACACCATATATTTT. Encoded protein: CATSDLGEGGNTIYF. V is TRBV24-1 and J is TRBJ1-3, with a tentative D call TRBD1 (5 bases). V lost 1 base to trimming and J lost 4 bases, with 10 bases between them. The germline V gene has CDR1 KGHDR and CDR2 SFDVKD. CDR3 length: 15 amino acids.

This clonotype was detected a few times. The chain uses TRBV4-1 and TRBJ2-3; 7 bases line up with TRBD1. CDR1 and CDR2 from the germline V gene are MGHRA and YSYEKL. V lost 4 bases, J lost 3 bases, and 7 bases stayed unmatched. The CDR3 is made up of 15 amino acids. DNA for the CDR3: TGCGCCAGCAGCCCCCAGGGACAGATAACAGATACGCAGTATTTT. Translation: CASSPQGQITDTQYF.

This clonotype occurred a few times. The chain couples TRBV5-1 to TRBJ2-2, with 7 bases that match TRBD2. CDR1 is SGHRS and CDR2 is YFSETQ in the germline V gene. The CDR3 loop spans 15 amino acids. J gave up 4 bases and V 2 bases, and 5 bases lay outside the gene matches. The CDR3 DNA follows: TGCGCCAGCAGCTTACCCGGCGGGGGCACCGGGGAGCTGTTTTTT. It specifies CASSLPGGGTGELFF.

This clonotype was counted a few times. The chain recombines TRBV27 with TRBJ2-3; 7 bases are a match to TRBD2. CDR3 length: 18 amino acids. The germline V gene has CDR1 MNHEY and CDR2 SMNVEV (reference sequence). Trimming cost V 2 bases and J 2 bases; bases outside gene matches: 13. CDR3 DNA sequence: TGTGCCAGCAGTTTAGCCCCTGGGGGGGACCGGTACACAGATACGCAGTATTTT. It encodes CASSLAPGGDRYTDTQYF.

The chain combines TRBV7-9 with TRBJ2-5; D is unresolved. Looked up from germline, CDR1 is SEHNR and CDR2 is FQNEAQ (reference sequence). The CDR3 consists of 15 residues. With 0 bases removed from V and 0 bases from J, the gap between germline ends came to 8 bases. The CDR3 nucleotides read TGTGCCAGCAGCTTAGCGGAGACGTACCAAGAGACCCAGTACTTC. Translating gives CASSLAETYQETQYF. Supplemented by reference TRBV7-9 and TRBJ2-5, the full variable domain reads DTGVSQNPRHKITKRGQNVTFRCDPISEHNRLYWYRQTLGQGPEFLTYFQNEAQLEKSRLLSDRFSAERPKGSFSTLEIQRTEQGDSAMYLCASSLAETYQETQYFGPGTRLLVL.

This clonotype was recorded many times. CDR3 DNA sequence: TGCAGCGCGGCCACAGGCTACAATGAGCAGTTCTTC. This translates into CSAATGYNEQFF. This chain links TRBV29-1 with TRBJ2-1, with a weak D call TRBD1 (5 bases). The V end lost 7 bases, the J end lost 3 bases, and 10 bases lay between the germline ends. This CDR3 has 12 amino acids. Looked up from germline, CDR1 is SQVTM and CDR2 is ANQGSEA.

The chain uses TRBV9 and TRBJ1-1, with D unresolved. Per germline, CDR1 SGDLS and CDR2 YYNGEE. Trimming stripped 0 bases from V and 2 bases from J, with 17 bases between. The CDR3 totals 17 residues. The CDR3 loop reads CASSVEAGLGGNTEAFF. DNA of the CDR3: TGTGCCAGCAGCGTAGAGGCCGGATTGGGCGGAAACACTGAAGCTTTCTTT.

This clonotype has a handful of counts. V usage is TRBV9 and J usage is TRBJ2-6; 9 nucleotides line up with TRBD1. The CDR3 covers 18 residues. Germline values: CDR1 SGDLS, CDR2 YYNGEE. V lost 4 bases and J lost 4; bases outside the gene matches: 12. CDR3 sequence reads: CASSQTERQGVGANVLTF. The CDR3 DNA reads as TGTGCCAGCAGCCAGACGGAAAGACAGGGGGTCGGGGCCAACGTCCTGACTTTC.

This clonotype has a handful of counts. CDR3 coding DNA: TGTGCCAGCAGTTACCGGGGACCCAATGAGCAGTTCTTC. It codes for CASSYRGPNEQFF. The gene calls are TRBV6-5 and TRBJ2-1, with D perhaps TRBD1 or TRBD2 (5 bases each). The germline V and J ends were trimmed by 2 bases and 6 bases, with 8 bases remaining between them. Germline CDR1 is MNHEY and CDR2 is SVGAGI. The length of the CDR3 is 13 residues.

This clonotype was seen more than once but under ten times. The rearrangement links TRBV11-2 to TRBJ2-3; 12 bases are shared with TRBD2. The CDR3 has 16 residues. V gave up 2 bases and J gave up 2 bases; unmatched junction bases: 2. Germline CDR1 reads SGHAT; CDR2 reads FQNNGV. The CDR3 DNA is TGTGCCAGCAGCTTACTAGCGGGAGGGCCCACAGATACGCAGTATTTT. Translation: CASSLLAGGPTDTQYF.

The chain uses TRBV28 and TRBJ2-7, with 12 bases identical to TRBD2. Germline lookup yields CDR1 MDHEN and CDR2 SYDVKM. This CDR3 spans 13 amino acids. J gave up 9 bases and V 6 bases, and 6 bases lay outside the gene matches. The CDR3 protein is CASRASGGAGQYF. The CDR3 bases are TGTGCCAGCAGGGCTAGCGGGGGGGCCGGGCAGTACTTC.